Included here is one TCR beta chain sequence, with context. This sample is drawn from a study of T cell changes during pregnancy in multiple sclerosis. Sequenced by immunoSEQ multiplex PCR; TCRdb stores in-frame clones only, minus some. The sample gives fewer than 50,000 clones, more than 85% of which show up once; around 5.5% is in the top ten. This CDR3 comprises 15 residues. V lost 6 bases to trimming and J lost 0 bases; unmatched junction nucleotides: 9. Germline CDR1 and CDR2: SQVTM and ANQGSEA. The sequence came from a female donor with multiple sclerosis, enrolled in a pregnancy study. The chain joins TRBV29-1 to TRBJ1-2, with TRBD1 matching 8 bases. The sequencing used CD8+ T cells from peripheral blood mononuclear cells, collected in the third trimester of pregnancy. The CDR3 sequence: CSVEDRANANYGYTF. In DNA, the CDR3 is TGCAGCGTCGAGGACAGGGCGAATGCTAACTATGGCTACACCTTC.